The 32 T cell receptor beta chains reported below all come from one sample, sequenced in a study of Graves' ophthalmopathy and Graves' hyperthyroidism. RNA transcripts were the template, and TCR beta CDR3 regions were amplified from them. The first round was an RT-PCR with HTBI primers, and the second round was a multiplex PCR. Via MiXCR, TCRdb re-called the multiplex PCR reads, giving one row per CDR3 protein. The sample consists of 11,000 to 15,000 distinct CDR3 sequences, roughly 45% of them appearing once. Sequences were obtained from peripheral blood. These receptors were taken from a woman in her twenties or thirties with Graves' ophthalmopathy.

This clonotype counts as medium-sized. The chain uses TRBV19 and TRBJ1-2; D remains unclear. CDR1 is LNHDA, CDR2 SQIVND, per germline (reference sequence). V lost 2 bases and J lost 2, with 12 bases in between. The CDR3 is made up of 15 amino acids. The DNA for the CDR3 is TGTGCCAGTAGTATAATGGGCGGCCAGAACTATGGCTACACCTTC. Translating gives CASSIMGGQNYGYTF. The full variable domain, its missing parts supplied by reference TRBV19 and TRBJ1-2, is DGGITQSPKYLFRKEGQNVTLSCEQNLNHDAMYWYRQDPGQGLRLIYYSQIVNDFQKGDIAEGYSVSREKKESFPLTVTSAQKNPTAFYLCASSIMGGQNYGYTFGSGTRLTVV.

As regards this clonotype: This sequence may be a read error, since a much larger clone differs from it by one base. The J gene is TRBJ2-3, the V gene TRBV20-1; TRBD1 agrees at 9 bases. The CDR3 totals 14 residues. From germline, CDR1 is DFQATT and CDR2 SNEGSKA (reference sequence). For the CDR3, the DNA is TGCAGTGCTAGGGGACAGGGTTGGTCAGATACGCGGTATTTT. This gives the protein CSARGQGWSDTRYF.

This clonotype appeared once. The J gene is TRBJ2-2, the V gene TRBV24-1; possibly TRBD1 for D (5 bases). The CDR3 is 17 residues long. CDR1 KGHDR and CDR2 SFDVKD come from the germline V gene. The germline V and J ends were trimmed by 5 bases and 0 bases, with 15 bases remaining between them. The CDR3 reads CATSGFYDSTNTGELFF. The CDR3, as DNA: TGTGCCACCAGTGGATTTTACGACAGTACGAACACCGGGGAGCTGTTTTTT.

Of note for this clonotype: One junction end does not reproduce the germline sequence, and a read error may be involved. The CDR3 region is CVSSLDTIISYEQYF. The CDR3 DNA follows: TGTGTCAGCAGCTTAGATACTATAATCTCCTACGAGCAGTACTTC. The chain uses TRBV11-2 and TRBJ2-7, with unresolved D. Germline V CDR1 and CDR2: SGHAT, FQNNGV. The CDR3 has 15 amino acids.

The chain recombines TRBV19 with TRBJ2-1, with D uncertain. The V gene's germline CDR1 is LNHDA and CDR2 SQIVND (reference sequence). Trimming removed 0 bases at V and 4 bases at J, with 7 bases between. This CDR3 spans 14 amino acids. CDR3 coding DNA: TGTGCCAGTAGTATAGAGGCGGTTTACAATGAGCAGTTCTTC. It yields the protein CASSIEAVYNEQFF.

This clonotype was counted ten times or more. The chain joins TRBV20-1 to TRBJ2-7, with 7 bases matching TRBD2. Trimming took 3 bases from V and 3 from J; bases not matched to a gene: 5. The germline V gene has CDR1 DFQATT and CDR2 SNEGSKA (reference sequence). The CDR3 is 13 residues long. The CDR3 region is CSASLGRSYEQYF. The CDR3 region has the DNA TGCAGTGCTAGTCTCGGGAGGAGCTACGAGCAGTACTTC.

This clonotype showed up just a few times. This rearrangement joins TRBV20-1 to TRBJ2-3, with a tentative D call TRBD2 (5 bases). The V end was cut by 2 bases, the J end by 2 bases, with 14 bases between. The length of the CDR3 is 15 residues. Germline values: CDR1 DFQATT, CDR2 SNEGSKA (reference sequence). The CDR3 DNA reads as TGCAGTGCTAGACGCGACCTCGGGGACACAGATACGCAGTATTTT. Amino acid sequence: CSARRDLGDTDTQYF.

CDR3 sequence reads: CASSPGTNTDTQYF. In DNA, the CDR3 is TGTGCCAGCAGTCCCGGGACGAACACAGATACGCAGTATTTT. The J gene is TRBJ2-3, the V gene TRBV28; D possibly matches TRBD1 or TRBD2 (5 bases each). V was shortened by 5 bases and J by 2 bases, with 11 bases between the two germline ends. Per germline, CDR1 MDHEN and CDR2 SYDVKM. The CDR3 contains 14 residues.

V usage is TRBV14 and J usage is TRBJ1-1; D is unresolved. The CDR3 has 12 amino acids. Germline CDR1 SGHDN, CDR2 FVKESK. With 0 bases removed from V and 10 bases from J, the gap between germline ends came to 9 bases. The CDR3 DNA follows: TGTGCCAGCAGCCAAGATCGGAGGGCAGCTTTCTTT. Residues: CASSQDRRAAFF.

There are many counts of this clonotype. Written as DNA, the CDR3 is TGTGCCAGCAGCCTCAGACAGGTTGGTGGCACTGAAGCTTTCTTT. Amino acid sequence: CASSLRQVGGTEAFF. The chain joins TRBV5-8 to TRBJ1-1, with D possibly being TRBD1 (6 bases). The length of the CDR3 is 15 residues. The germline CDR1 and CDR2 sequences are SGHTS and YDEGEE. V lost 4 bases, J lost 4 bases, and 17 bases lay in between.

This clonotype was observed a few times. The V gene is TRBV20-1, the J gene TRBJ1-6; weak D call: TRBD1 (5 bases). CDR3 size: 15 residues. In germline, CDR1 is DFQATT, CDR2 SNEGSKA (reference sequence). The V end lost 3 bases, the J end lost 0 bases, and 9 bases lay between the germline ends. This chain's CDR3 is CSARTARSYNSPLHF. For the CDR3, the DNA is TGCAGTGCTAGGACAGCTCGCTCCTATAATTCACCCCTCCACTTT.

This clonotype was counted ten times or more. V gene TRBV5-1 combines with J gene TRBJ2-3; TRBD2 might be the D (6 bases). The germline V and J ends were trimmed by 4 bases and 2 bases, with 11 bases remaining between them. The CDR3 totals 14 residues. CDR1 is SGHRS, CDR2 YFSETQ, per germline. CDR3 protein: CASSPGLNTDTQYF. CDR3 DNA sequence: TGCGCCAGCAGCCCTGGACTAAACACAGATACGCAGTATTTT.

The chain has TRBV9 and TRBJ2-7; D perhaps matches TRBD2 (6 bases). Germline V gives CDR1 SGDLS, CDR2 YYNGEE. Trimming removed 0 bases at V and 6 bases at J, with 10 bases between. CDR3 length: 13 residues. The CDR3 is CASSVGSGGEQYF. As DNA, the CDR3 is TGTGCCAGCAGCGTAGGGTCCGGGGGCGAGCAGTACTTC.

This rearrangement joins TRBV5-1 to TRBJ1-1, with D unclear. CDR1 SGHRS and CDR2 YFSETQ come from the germline V gene. Trimming took off 4 bases at V and 0 bases at J, with 19 bases between the two ends. The CDR3 runs 17 residues. The CDR3 DNA reads TGCGCCAGCAGCCTATTGGGATCGGAAAGGGTGAACACTGAAGCTTTCTTT. It yields the protein CASSLLGSERVNTEAFF.

There are many counts of this clonotype. The chain recombines TRBV7-9 with TRBJ2-7; D gene uncertain. V gave up 2 bases and J gave up 2 bases, with 10 bases separating them. The germline CDR1 and CDR2 sequences are SEHNR and FQNEAQ (reference sequence). This CDR3 has 14 residues. The CDR3 loop reads CASSLIAAPYEQYF. DNA of the CDR3: TGTGCCAGCAGCTTAATCGCTGCACCCTACGAGCAGTACTTC.

CDR3 sequence reads: CASSPSGRVNYGYTF. The CDR3 DNA reads TGTGCCAGCAGCCCGTCCGGCAGGGTGAACTATGGCTACACCTTC. The chain has TRBV2 and TRBJ1-2; D might be TRBD1 (5 bases). V shed 6 bases and J shed 2 bases, with 16 bases lying between them. CDR1 SNHLY and CDR2 FYNNEI come from the germline V gene. This CDR3 is 15 amino acids long.

The rearrangement uses TRBV7-6 and TRBJ1-5; TRBD1 matches at 10 bases. There are 15 residues in the CDR3. V lost 4 bases to trimming and J lost 4 bases; unmatched junction nucleotides: 4. Germline-derived CDR1 and CDR2 are SGHVS and FNYEAQ. The DNA of the CDR3 is TGTGCCAGCAGCTCTTCGGACAGGGGGAATCAGCCCCAGCATTTT. Translated, it gives CASSSSDRGNQPQHF.

This clonotype was recorded a few times. The chain employs TRBV20-1 and TRBJ2-1; D not resolved. Trimming took 5 bases from V and 4 from J, leaving 12 bases between them. The CDR3 length is 13 residues. Germline-derived CDR1 and CDR2 are DFQATT and SNEGSKA (reference sequence). As DNA, the CDR3 is TGCAGTGCTCCCCGTTTGCGGTACAATGAGCAGTTCTTC. Translation gives CSAPRLRYNEQFF.

V and J are TRBV5-1 and TRBJ1-2, with D uncertain. The CDR3 runs 13 residues. V was cut by 0 bases and J by 4 bases, with 7 bases left in between. Germline V gives CDR1 SGHRS, CDR2 YFSETQ. The CDR3: CASSLDQPYGYTF. CDR3 in DNA: TGCGCCAGCAGCTTGGACCAGCCCTATGGCTACACCTTC.

The V call is TRBV7-2, the J call TRBJ2-3; 10 bases are a match to TRBD2. After removal of 4 bases from V and 3 bases from J, the junction contained 7 bases not matched to a gene. Germline loops: CDR1 SGHTA, CDR2 FQGNSA. The CDR3 has 16 amino acids. The CDR3 spells CASSSRGTSETDTQYF. The DNA for the CDR3 is TGTGCCAGCAGCTCTCGGGGGACTAGCGAAACAGATACGCAGTATTTT.

This rearrangement joins TRBV29-1 to TRBJ1-2, with D uncertain. This CDR3 is built from 12 residues. The germline gives CDR1 SQVTM, CDR2 ANQGSEA. Trimming pared 5 bases from V and 0 bases from J, leaving 7 bases between. The CDR3 loop is CSVTSSNYGYTF. Here the CDR3 DNA reads TGCAGCGTTACTTCCTCTAACTATGGCTACACCTTC.

This chain connects TRBV6-6 to TRBJ2-3; D ambiguous. CDR3 size: 11 residues. Germline V gene sequence: CDR1 MNHNY, CDR2 SVGAGI (reference sequence). Trimming took 2 bases from V and 5 from J, leaving 2 bases between them. The CDR3 bases are TGTGCCAGCAGTTACCTAGATACGCAGTATTTT. It yields the protein CASSYLDTQYF.

The rearrangement joins TRBV6-5 to TRBJ2-3; D tentatively fits TRBD1 or TRBD2 (5 bases each). The V gene's germline CDR1 is MNHEY and CDR2 SVGAGI. The CDR3 has 15 residues. Trimming took off 2 bases at V and 5 bases at J, with 14 bases between the two ends. CDR3 region: CASSYTGTSVDTQYF. CDR3 DNA: TGTGCCAGCAGTTACACCGGGACCTCGGTAGATACGCAGTATTTT.

The chain combines TRBV6-5 with TRBJ2-7; D tentatively reads TRBD1 or TRBD2 (6 bases each). The V gene's germline CDR1 is MNHEY and CDR2 SVGAGI. The V end lost 2 bases, the J end lost 8 bases, and 19 bases lay between the germline ends. The CDR3 consists of 15 residues. As DNA, the CDR3 is TGTGCCAGCAGTTACCCGAGGGGGGCGCTTTACAAGCAGTACTTC. It encodes CASSYPRGALYKQYF.

As to this clonotype: Just one base apart from a much larger clone, this may be a read error. The J gene is TRBJ2-1, the V gene TRBV2; TRBD1 is a possible D gene (8 bases). Trimming took 8 bases from V and 2 from J, leaving 16 bases between them. In germline, CDR1 is SNHLY, CDR2 FYNNEI. This CDR3 region has 15 residues. CDR3 nucleotides: TGTGCCAGCGGAAGGACAGGGACTACCTACAATGAGCAGTTCTTC. Protein product: CASGRTGTTYNEQFF.

A remark on this clonotype: The germline gene is not matched at one end of the junction; a read error may be the cause. This rearrangement joins TRBV6-5 to TRBJ2-7, with D possibly matching TRBD2 (6 bases). This CDR3 is 15 amino acids long. Germline V gene data show CDR1 as MNHEY and CDR2 as SVGAGI. CDR3 region: CASSYSWGGSYEQHF. CDR3 nucleotide sequence: TGTGCCAGCAGTTACTCGTGGGGAGGCTCCTACGAGCAGCACTTC.

This clonotype was counted a single time. The chain recombines TRBV10-1 with TRBJ1-3, with a possible D match to TRBD1 (5 bases). Germline values: CDR1 WNHNN, CDR2 SYGVQD (reference sequence). V was shortened by 6 bases and J by 0 bases, with 12 bases between the two germline ends. This CDR3 has 15 amino acids. This CDR3 reads CASSGTSYSGNTIYF. CDR3 DNA sequence: TGCGCCAGCAGCGGGACGTCTTACTCTGGAAACACCATATATTTT.

This clonotype occurred a few times. V usage is TRBV24-1 and J usage is TRBJ2-2; 8 bases line up with TRBD1. The V and J ends lost 3 bases and 4 bases, in that order; junction bases with no gene match: 6. Germline loops: CDR1 KGHDR, CDR2 SFDVKD. CDR3 length equals 16 residues. In DNA, the CDR3 is TGTGCCACCAGTGATCATCGGACAGGGCCCACCGGGGAGCTGTTTTTT. It specifies CATSDHRTGPTGELFF.

This clonotype was seen at least ten times. The chain carries TRBV10-3 and TRBJ2-7; 9 nucleotides match TRBD2. Germline CDR1 reads ENHRY; CDR2 reads SYGVKD. The CDR3 has 15 residues. J gave up 4 bases and V 2 bases, and 6 bases lay outside the gene matches. The CDR3 region has the DNA TGTGCCATCAGTGAGAACGGCGGGAGGGGGTACGAGCAGTACTTC. Translation gives CAISENGGRGYEQYF.

The table lists this clonotype with a count of one. Given the absence of the conserved phenylalanine or tryptophan at the CDR3 end, a read error is likely. The chain recombines TRBV20-1 with TRBJ1-4, with D possibly matching TRBD1 (5 bases). This CDR3 region has 15 residues. V lost 0 bases and J lost 12, with 20 bases in between. Germline V lookup: CDR1 DFQATT, CDR2 SNEGSKA (reference sequence). The chain's CDR3 is CSARDTTVANDELFC. The DNA of the CDR3 is TGCAGTGCTAGAGACACGACAGTAGCTAATGATGAACTGTTTTGT.

The rearrangement links TRBV7-2 to TRBJ2-7, with 9 bases aligning to TRBD2. CDR1 is SGHTA and CDR2 is FQGNSA in the germline V gene. The CDR3 extends over 16 amino acids. V gave up 4 bases and J gave up 2 bases; unmatched junction bases: 9. The CDR3 DNA follows: TGTGCCAGCAGCTCGAAGACTAGCGGTGACGCCTACGAGCAGTACTTC. Protein sequence: CASSSKTSGDAYEQYF.

A remark on this clonotype: This may come from a read error, since a much larger clone is one base off. The genes are TRBV20-1 and TRBJ2-1; perhaps TRBD2 as D (5 bases). V was trimmed by 0 bases and J by 6 bases, leaving 18 bases between them. This CDR3 has 16 amino acids. CDR1 is DFQATT and CDR2 is SNEGSKA in the germline V gene (reference sequence). CDR3: CSARELPSNHPNEQFF. The DNA of the CDR3 is TGCAGTGCTAGAGAACTGCCTAGCAACCACCCCAATGAGCAGTTCTTC.